The clone carrying this T cell receptor (beta chain) turned up a few times. Its antigen is not identified. These data belong to a study of response to subunit inactivated influenza vaccine. Study-level points and caveats: With each seasonal influenza vaccination, the authors suggested, few new T cells are recruited.

TCRdb re-derived calls from the RT-PCR reads in MiXCR, one entry per CDR3 protein. This table has about 570,000 distinct CDR3 sequences, 12% appearing once. Trimming shortened V by 3 bases and J by 6 bases, and 15 bases separated the two germline ends. Per germline, CDR1 SGHVS and CDR2 FQNEAQ. The CDR3 spans 15 residues. The V gene is TRBV7-8, the J gene TRBJ2-1; no reliable D call. This sample comprised PBMCs from blood, obtained on the day of vaccination. The TCR sequence derives from a man in his fifties or sixties who received an inactivated influenza vaccine. This chain's CDR3 is CASSFPAPVGNEQFF. CDR3 bases: TGTGCCAGCAGCTTCCCAGCACCTGTTGGCAATGAGCAGTTCTTC.